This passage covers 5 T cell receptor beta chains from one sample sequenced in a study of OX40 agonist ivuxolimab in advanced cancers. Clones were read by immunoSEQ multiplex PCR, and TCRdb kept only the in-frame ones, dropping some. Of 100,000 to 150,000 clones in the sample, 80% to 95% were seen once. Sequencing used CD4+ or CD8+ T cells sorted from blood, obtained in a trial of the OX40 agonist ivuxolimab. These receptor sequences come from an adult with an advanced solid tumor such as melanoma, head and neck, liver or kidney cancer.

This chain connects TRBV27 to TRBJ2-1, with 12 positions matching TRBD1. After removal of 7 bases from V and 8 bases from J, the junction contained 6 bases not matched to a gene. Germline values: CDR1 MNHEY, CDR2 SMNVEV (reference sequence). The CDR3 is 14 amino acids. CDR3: CASKPGQGAYEQFF. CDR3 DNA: TGTGCCAGCAAACCGGGACAGGGGGCCTATGAGCAGTTCTTC.

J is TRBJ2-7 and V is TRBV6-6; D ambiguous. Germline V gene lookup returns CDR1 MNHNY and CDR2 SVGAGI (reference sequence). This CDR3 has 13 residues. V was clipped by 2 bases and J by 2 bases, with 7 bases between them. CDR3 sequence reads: CASSYTRAYEQYF. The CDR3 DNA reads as TGTGCCAGCAGTTACACGAGAGCCTACGAGCAGTACTTC.

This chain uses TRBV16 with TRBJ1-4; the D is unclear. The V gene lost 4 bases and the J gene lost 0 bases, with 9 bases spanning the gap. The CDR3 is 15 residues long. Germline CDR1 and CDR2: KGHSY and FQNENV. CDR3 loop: CASSLQVATNEKLFF. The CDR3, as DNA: TGTGCCAGCAGCCTCCAAGTCGCAACTAATGAAAAACTGTTTTTT.

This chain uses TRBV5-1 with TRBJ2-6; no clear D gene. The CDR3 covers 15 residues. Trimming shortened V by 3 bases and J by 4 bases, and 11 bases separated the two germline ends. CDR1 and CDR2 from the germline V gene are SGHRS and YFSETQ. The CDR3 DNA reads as TGCGCCAGCAGCTCTCCCTCTCCAGGGGCCAACGTCCTGACTTTC. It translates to CASSSPSPGANVLTF.

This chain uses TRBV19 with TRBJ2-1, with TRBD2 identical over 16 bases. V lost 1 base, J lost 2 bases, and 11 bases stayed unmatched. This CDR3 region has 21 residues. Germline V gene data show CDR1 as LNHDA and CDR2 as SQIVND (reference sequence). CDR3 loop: CASSIGPGLAGGVGTYNEQFF. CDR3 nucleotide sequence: TGTGCCAGTAGTATAGGCCCGGGACTAGCGGGAGGGGTGGGTACCTACAATGAGCAGTTCTTC. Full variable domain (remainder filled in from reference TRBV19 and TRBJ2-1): DGGITQSPKYLFRKEGQNVTLSCEQNLNHDAMYWYRQDPGQGLRLIYYSQIVNDFQKGDIAEGYSVSREKKESFPLTVTSAQKNPTAFYLCASSIGPGLAGGVGTYNEQFFGPGTRLTVL.